This T cell receptor beta chain came from a study of blood T cell repertoires in COVID-19 (dated by TCRdb to about 2020). Concerning the study at large: Collaborator samples came from the United States, Italy and Spain and covered acute and convalescent phases of COVID-19. Deeply sampled blood TCRbeta repertoires from subjects exposed to, actively infected with, or recovered from COVID-19 were included in the dataset. The material from the prospective study consisted of cDNA or gDNA derived from T cells, B-cell-depleted T cells, or PBMCs. Nearly every sample came with metadata listing a de-identified subject ID, COVID-19 status, age in years and sex. Samples were obtained from the ongoing ImmuneRACE study (first 160 participants) and from some 1,200 subjects provided by 6 global collaborators. HLA class I and class II types, where available, came from metadata supplied by the sample provider rather than from assay-based typing. The repertoires were made available in a free public database intended to serve as a resource for research on the immune response to SARS-CoV-2.

In regard to this clone: The specificity of this receptor is unknown. Base-call qualities are not available, and no considerably larger clone is one nucleotide away.

Whole blood was collected in K2EDTA tubes by collaborating institutions according to the institutions' own protocols. Collaborator samples were shipped for TCRbeta analysis as frozen whole blood, isolated PBMCs, or DNA extracted from either sample type. What the work shows at the level of the full study, not this receptor alone: The quantity of clinical and demographic metadata differed by source and by participant and was supplied without curation.

Looking up the germline V gene yields CDR1 SQVTM and CDR2 ANQGSEA. At the junction V is shortened by 3 bases and J by 7 bases, with 10 bases in between. The CDR3 numbers 11 residues from cysteine through phenylalanine. The DNA shown is the 33-base CDR3, in frame from base 1. TCRbeta CDR3 regions were amplified from genomic DNA by means of the immunoSEQ Assay, a bias-controlled multiplex PCR. The study's processing was this. Within the assay, amplification of reference gene primers was used to estimate how many nucleated cells each sample contained. To quantify the absolute abundance of each unique TCRbeta CDR3 rearrangement, sequence reads were collapsed and filtered. Productive Simpson clonality was computed per sample as the square root of Simpson's diversity index over productive rearrangements. TCRdb took over this immuneACCESS table, retaining in-frame rearrangements with V and J assigned. Such tables are incomplete; in checked studies, under half of the missing clones stem from an unresolved V gene, and the remainder is unexplained. V, J and clone size reflect that table, while D and trimming were determined from the DNA. Recorded for this sample are roughly 230,000 clones; over 75% of them occurred a single time. The ten largest clones represent about 0.7% of the sample.

The TCR originated in a human donor in a cohort sampled during active COVID-19. The chain links TRBV29-1 with TRBJ2-7; the D gene is not confidently resolved. Sequenced material: peripheral blood. The CDR3 region: CSVERTEEQYF. The sequenced DNA: TGCAGCGTTGAGAGAACAGAGGAGCAGTACTTC.